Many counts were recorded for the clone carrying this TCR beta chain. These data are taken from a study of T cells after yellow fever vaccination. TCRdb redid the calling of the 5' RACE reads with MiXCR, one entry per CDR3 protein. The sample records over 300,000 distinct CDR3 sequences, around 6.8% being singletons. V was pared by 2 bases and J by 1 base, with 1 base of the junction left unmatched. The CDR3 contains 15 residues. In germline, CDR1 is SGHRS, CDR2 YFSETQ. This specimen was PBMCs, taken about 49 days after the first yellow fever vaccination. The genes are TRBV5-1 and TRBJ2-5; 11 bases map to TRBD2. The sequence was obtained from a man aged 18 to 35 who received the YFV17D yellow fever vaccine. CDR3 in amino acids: CASSFTSGGQETQYF. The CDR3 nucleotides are TGCGCCAGCAGCTTCACTAGCGGGGGCCAAGAGACCCAGTACTTC.